This T cell receptor (beta chain) came from a study of somatic mutations in cytotoxic T cells in rheumatoid arthritis. Regarding the study as a whole: With advancing age, CD8+ clonality climbed in rheumatoid arthritis patients but did not rise in healthy controls.

The CDR3 loop spans 10 amino acids. CDR1 and CDR2 from the germline V gene are SNHLY and FYNNEI. Trimming took off 8 bases at V and 6 bases at J, with 7 bases between the two ends. Remarks on this clone: What it recognizes is unknown.

Libraries were prepared by immunoSEQ multiplex PCR; TCRdb keeps only in-frame clonotypes and omits some of them. The sample holds approximately 15,000 clones, around 80% seen once. The V gene is TRBV2, the J gene TRBJ1-1; D is ambiguous. The source material was CD8+ T cells sorted from blood. The source is an adult with rheumatoid arthritis. The CDR3 is CASSQPEAFF. DNA of the CDR3: TGTGCCAGCTCCCAGCCTGAAGCTTTCTTT.